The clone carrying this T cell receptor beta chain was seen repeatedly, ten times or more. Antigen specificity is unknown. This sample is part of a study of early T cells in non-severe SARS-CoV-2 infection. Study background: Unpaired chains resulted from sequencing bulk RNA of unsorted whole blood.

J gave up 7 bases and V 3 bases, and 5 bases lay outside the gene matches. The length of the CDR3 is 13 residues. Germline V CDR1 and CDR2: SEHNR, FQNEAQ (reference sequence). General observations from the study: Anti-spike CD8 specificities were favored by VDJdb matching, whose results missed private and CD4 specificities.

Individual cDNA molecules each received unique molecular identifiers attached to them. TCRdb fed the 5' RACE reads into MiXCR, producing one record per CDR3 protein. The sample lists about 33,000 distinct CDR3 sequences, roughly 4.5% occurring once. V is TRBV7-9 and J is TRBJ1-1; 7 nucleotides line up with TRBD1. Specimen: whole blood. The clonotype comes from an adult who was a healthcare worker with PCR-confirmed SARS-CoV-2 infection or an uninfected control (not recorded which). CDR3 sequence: CASSLTGRSEAFF. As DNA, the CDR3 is TGTGCCAGCAGCTTGACAGGGCGGAGTGAAGCTTTCTTT.